A single sample gave rise to the 32 T cell receptor beta chains below, sequenced in a study of blood T cell repertoires in COVID-19. The table came from immunoSEQ multiplex PCR; TCRdb's copy has only in-frame clones and leaves some out. This table has some 97,000 clones, around four fifths appearing once. Source material: peripheral blood. These TCRs come from a man between 65 and 80 years old with active or convalescent COVID-19.

The rearrangement uses TRBV4-1 and TRBJ2-3; D might be TRBD2 (6 bases). Per germline, CDR1 MGHRA and CDR2 YSYEKL. This CDR3 comprises 15 residues. Trimming stripped 5 bases from V and 0 bases from J, with 12 bases between. The CDR3 nucleotides read TGCGCCAGCAGCTCGATTGGGGGGAGCACAGATACGCAGTATTTT. Its translation is CASSSIGGSTDTQYF.

On this clone itself: The same CDR3 is also encoded by other DNA sequences in this sample. This rearrangement joins TRBV6-5 to TRBJ2-7; 9 bases fit TRBD1. There are 15 residues in the CDR3. Germline V lookup: CDR1 MNHEY, CDR2 SVGAGI. V dropped 2 bases and J dropped 4; count of bases not matched to a gene: 6. This CDR3 reads CASSYGGQGTYEQYF. In DNA, the CDR3 is TGTGCCAGCAGTTACGGGGGACAGGGAACATACGAGCAGTACTTC.

The chain joins TRBV4-2 to TRBJ1-2; no definite D call. V was pared by 0 bases and J by 0 bases, with 11 bases between. This CDR3 contains 16 residues. The germline CDR1 and CDR2 sequences are LGHNA and YNFKEQ. The CDR3 protein is CASSQERALANYGYTF. The DNA for the CDR3 is TGTGCCAGCAGCCAAGAGCGAGCCCTCGCTAACTATGGCTACACCTTC.

This chain's CDR3 is CASSGAGGTNEKLFF. CDR3 coding DNA: TGCGCCAGCAGTGGGGCAGGGGGGACTAATGAAAAACTGTTTTTT. The chain recombines TRBV10-2 with TRBJ1-4; 7 bases map to TRBD1. This CDR3 has 15 amino acids. The V segment lost 4 bases and the J segment 2 bases; nucleotides outside the gene matches: 4. Germline CDR1 reads WSHSY; CDR2 reads SAAADI.

The chain joins TRBV6-5 to TRBJ1-3; the D gene is possibly TRBD1 (5 bases). CDR1 and CDR2 from the germline V gene are MNHEY and SVGAGI. This CDR3 comprises 13 residues. V was cut by 6 bases and J by 2 bases, with 8 bases left in between. This CDR3 is CASRGLAGNTIYF. As DNA, the CDR3 is TGTGCCAGCAGGGGACTTGCTGGAAACACCATATATTTT.

The rearrangement joins TRBV10-3 to TRBJ1-3; D is unclear. Germline CDR1 reads ENHRY; CDR2 reads SYGVKD. Trimming cost V 0 bases and J 1 base, with 13 bases left between them. The CDR3 covers 17 residues. The CDR3 protein is CAISESIEGVSGNTIYF. CDR3 bases: TGTGCCATCAGTGAGTCGATAGAGGGCGTATCTGGAAACACCATATATTTT.

The V and J genes are TRBV9 and TRBJ2-1, with 10 bases matching TRBD2. The V and J ends lost 0 bases and 8 bases, in that order; junction bases with no gene match: 5. Germline assignment: CDR1 SGDLS and CDR2 YYNGEE. The CDR3 is made up of 15 amino acids. The CDR3 loop is CASSVVSGGADEQFF. The CDR3 DNA sequence: TGTGCCAGCAGCGTAGTAAGCGGGGGGGCCGATGAGCAGTTCTTC.

The chain recombines TRBV27 with TRBJ2-5; 13 positions agree with TRBD2. Trimming cost V 5 bases and J 5 bases; bases outside gene matches: 8. Germline V lookup: CDR1 MNHEY, CDR2 SMNVEV (reference sequence). The CDR3 is made up of 16 amino acids. In DNA, the CDR3 is TGTGCCAGCAGTCCTTGGACTAGCGGGAGTTTGGAGACCCAGTACTTC. Protein product: CASSPWTSGSLETQYF.

This chain connects TRBV14 to TRBJ1-5; no firm D call. Germline CDR1 SGHDN, CDR2 FVKESK. This CDR3 region has 12 residues. Trimming took 4 bases from V and 4 from J, leaving 5 bases between them. CDR3 in amino acids: CASSPGNQPQHF. CDR3 sequence (DNA): TGTGCCAGCAGCCCCGGGAATCAGCCCCAGCATTTT.

This clone was recorded only once. The chain combines TRBV5-5 with TRBJ2-7; D may be TRBD2 (6 bases). Trimming stripped 2 bases from V and 2 bases from J, with 23 bases between. The CDR3 runs to 18 residues. CDR1 is SGHKS and CDR2 is YYEKEE in the germline V gene (reference sequence). The CDR3 sequence: CASSFESSGGITTYEQYF. The DNA for the CDR3 is TGTGCCAGCAGCTTTGAATCGTCTGGCGGGATTACCACCTACGAGCAGTACTTC. The full variable domain, with the rest looked up from reference TRBV5-5 and TRBJ2-7, is DAGVTQSPTHLIKTRGQQVTLRCSPISGHKSVSWYQQVLGQGPQFIFQYYEKEERGRGNFPDRFSARQFPNYSSELNVNALLLGDSALYLCASSFESSGGITTYEQYFGPGTRLTVT.

This chain joins TRBV24-1 and TRBJ2-2; 7 bases line up with TRBD2. The CDR3 is made up of 13 amino acids. Germline values: CDR1 KGHDR, CDR2 SFDVKD. Trimming removed 5 bases from V and 6 bases from J; junction bases left unmatched: 2. CDR3 loop: CATSAGGSGELFF. In nucleotides, the CDR3 is TGTGCCACCAGTGCCGGGGGGTCCGGGGAGCTGTTTTTT.

This chain connects TRBV28 to TRBJ2-7, with D unclear. The germline V gene encodes CDR1 MDHEN and CDR2 SYDVKM. The CDR3 length is 15 residues. The V end was cut by 5 bases, the J end by 0 bases, with 14 bases between. The CDR3 region is CASSGPYRTSYEQYF. The CDR3 region has the DNA TGTGCCAGCAGTGGCCCATACCGTACCTCCTACGAGCAGTACTTC.

The chain has TRBV6-5 and TRBJ1-2; D ambiguous. Trimming left V 0 bases short and J 9 bases short, with 14 bases between. From germline, CDR1 is MNHEY and CDR2 SVGAGI. This CDR3 spans 14 amino acids. CDR3 nucleotides: TGTGCCAGCAGTTACTCCGGCGGGGTGGTTAGCTACACCTTC. Residues: CASSYSGGVVSYTF.

J is TRBJ1-6 and V is TRBV28; the match to TRBD1 covers 8 bases. From germline, CDR1 is MDHEN and CDR2 SYDVKM. The CDR3 is 15 residues long. V was pared by 7 bases and J by 10 bases, with 12 bases of the junction left unmatched. The CDR3 nucleotides read TGTGCCAGCAAGAAGGGAGACAGGGGTGGATCACCCCTCCACTTT. It translates to CASKKGDRGGSPLHF.

The chain couples TRBV30 to TRBJ1-3; TRBD1 is a possible D gene (6 bases). Per the germline V gene, CDR1 is GTSNPN and CDR2 is SVGIG (reference sequence). The CDR3 is 13 amino acids. V shed 1 base and J shed 8 bases, with 12 bases lying between them. The CDR3 is CAWSGHEGDTIYF. DNA for the CDR3: TGTGCCTGGAGTGGACATGAGGGGGACACCATATATTTT.

The chain carries TRBV4-2 and TRBJ1-6, with 7 nucleotides matching TRBD1. This CDR3 has 17 residues. The ends lost 2 bases at V and 8 bases at J; junction bases unmatched: 12. CDR1 and CDR2 (germline): LGHNA, YNFKEQ. As DNA, the CDR3 is TGTGCCAGCAGCCAATCTCCACAACAGGGGATTGATTCACCCCTCCACTTT. This translates into CASSQSPQQGIDSPLHF.

The chain is built from TRBV4-2 and TRBJ2-5; 10 nucleotides agree with TRBD2. The CDR3 runs to 17 residues. Germline CDR1 reads LGHNA; CDR2 reads YNFKEQ. The J segment lost 2 bases and the V segment lost 3 bases, leaving 9 bases of the junction unmatched. This CDR3 reads CASSHAPGLALQETQYF. The CDR3 region has the DNA TGTGCCAGCAGCCATGCACCGGGACTAGCGCTTCAAGAGACCCAGTACTTC.

The chain joins TRBV2 to TRBJ2-3, with D possibly being TRBD1 (5 bases). The germline V and J ends were trimmed by 4 bases and 2 bases, with 10 bases remaining between them. Looked up from germline, CDR1 is SNHLY and CDR2 is FYNNEI. The CDR3 consists of 14 residues. CDR3 amino acids: CASSVGRVTDTQYF. The CDR3 DNA follows: TGTGCCAGCAGTGTAGGCAGGGTCACAGATACGCAGTATTTT.

CDR3 loop: CASSLVPGQTSYEQYF. The DNA for the CDR3 is TGCGCCAGCAGCTTGGTACCGGGACAGACCTCCTACGAGCAGTACTTC. The rearrangement joins TRBV5-1 to TRBJ2-7, with 7 bases identical to TRBD1. V lost 0 bases to trimming and J lost 0 bases; unmatched junction nucleotides: 6. The germline V gene has CDR1 SGHRS and CDR2 YFSETQ. The CDR3 runs to 16 residues.

The chain carries TRBV27 and TRBJ1-2, with TRBD1 identical over 7 bases. The CDR3 runs to 14 residues. Per germline, CDR1 MNHEY and CDR2 SMNVEV (reference sequence). J lost 3 bases, V lost 5 bases, and 6 bases had no gene match. The CDR3 sequence is CASSTQQGYYGYTF. CDR3 DNA: TGTGCCAGCAGTACGCAACAGGGGTACTATGGCTACACCTTC.

V is TRBV12-3 or TRBV12-4 and J is TRBJ1-2, with D possibly being TRBD1 (5 bases). Trimming removed 3 bases at V and 4 bases at J, with 9 bases between. The CDR3 loop spans 13 amino acids. The CDR3 sequence: CASSFGGGYGYTF. The CDR3, as DNA: TGTGCCAGCAGTTTTGGCGGGGGCTATGGCTACACCTTC.

This clone was observed a few times. The chain recombines TRBV19 with TRBJ1-5; tentatively, D is TRBD1 (5 bases). Per germline, CDR1 LNHDA and CDR2 SQIVND (reference sequence). Trimming removed 9 bases at V and 3 bases at J, with 18 bases between. This CDR3 is built from 15 residues. CDR3 sequence (DNA): TGTGCCAGCCACGGGGGGAGGGAAGACAATCAGCCCCAGCATTTT. Translation gives CASHGGREDNQPQHF.

The V call is TRBV11-1, the J call TRBJ1-2; no reliable D call. The germline gives CDR1 SGHAT, CDR2 FQDESV (reference sequence). The V end lost 3 bases, the J end lost 8 bases, and 16 bases lay between the germline ends. The CDR3 length is 14 residues. CDR3 in DNA: TGTGCCAGCAGCTTCGCCACGACTAGCTTGGGCTACACCTTC. Encoded protein: CASSFATTSLGYTF.

A few counts support this clone. The rearrangement joins TRBV3-1 (or the pseudogene TRBV3-2) to TRBJ1-4; 11 nucleotides match TRBD1. The CDR3 length is 16 residues. Trimming at V came to 0 bases and at J to 8 bases, leaving 5 bases not matched to a gene. Germline V gene lookup returns CDR1 LGHDT and CDR2 YNNKEL (reference sequence). CDR3 bases: TGTGCCAGCAGCCAAGATAGGGGACAGGGGGTCGAAAAACTGTTTTTT. Residues: CASSQDRGQGVEKLFF.

This chain joins TRBV4-3 and TRBJ2-3; 8 bases agree with TRBD2. The CDR3 extends over 17 amino acids. Per the germline V gene, CDR1 is LGHNA and CDR2 is YSLEER. J lost 4 bases, V lost 0 bases, and 9 bases had no gene match. The CDR3 DNA reads TGCGCCAGCAGCCAAGATCGGGGTGGCGGGAGGTCAGATACGCAGTATTTT. This sequence encodes CASSQDRGGGRSDTQYF.

The V and J genes are TRBV15 and TRBJ2-4, with D unclear. V lost 0 bases to trimming and J lost 5 bases, with 5 bases between them. Germline lookup yields CDR1 LNHNV and CDR2 YYDKDF (reference sequence). The CDR3 totals 13 residues. The CDR3 DNA sequence: TGTGCCACCAGCAGAGATAGTGAAAACATTCAGTACTTC. Translating it yields CATSRDSENIQYF.

The chain recombines TRBV25-1 with TRBJ2-3, with TRBD2 matching 7 bases. Germline CDR1 reads MGHDK; CDR2 reads SYGVNS. The CDR3 contains 15 residues. V trimming: 5 bases; J trimming: 0 bases; junction bases outside the gene matches: 5. The CDR3 region is CASSNPGGSTDTQYF. CDR3 nucleotide sequence: TGTGCCAGCAGTAATCCCGGGGGGAGCACAGATACGCAGTATTTT.

The rearrangement joins TRBV30 to TRBJ2-7, with 7 bases matching TRBD1. The J segment lost 5 bases and the V segment lost 3 bases, leaving 7 bases of the junction unmatched. CDR1 is GTSNPN, CDR2 SVGIG, per germline (reference sequence). CDR3 length: 13 amino acids. The CDR3 DNA reads as TGTGCCTGGAGATACCACAGGGGCCACGAGCAGTACTTC. This sequence encodes CAWRYHRGHEQYF.

The genes are TRBV28 and TRBJ1-5; 7 nucleotides align to TRBD1. Germline CDR1 reads MDHEN; CDR2 reads SYDVKM. The CDR3 spans 14 residues. V lost 6 bases to trimming and J lost 6 bases; unmatched junction nucleotides: 8. The CDR3 here is CASSRATGTQPQHF. For the CDR3, the DNA is TGTGCCAGCAGCCGAGCGACAGGGACTCAGCCCCAGCATTTT.

The chain carries TRBV6-6 and TRBJ2-1, with 9 bases aligning to TRBD1. Germline CDR1 reads MNHNY; CDR2 reads SVGAGI (reference sequence). V was pared by 5 bases and J by 7 bases, with 9 bases of the junction left unmatched. CDR3 length equals 15 residues. CDR3 sequence: CASSRTRDRANEQFF. CDR3 coding DNA: TGTGCCAGCAGTCGTACCCGGGACAGGGCGAATGAGCAGTTCTTC.

The chain links TRBV9 to TRBJ2-5; D is possibly TRBD1 (5 bases). With 4 bases removed from V and 0 bases from J, the gap between germline ends came to 16 bases. The CDR3 totals 16 residues. The germline V gene has CDR1 SGDLS and CDR2 YYNGEE. Here the CDR3 DNA reads TGTGCCAGCAGCCCCAGCCCTACAGGCTACCAAGAGACCCAGTACTTC. Protein product: CASSPSPTGYQETQYF.

This chain links TRBV30 with TRBJ1-6, with 7 nucleotides matching TRBD1. CDR3 length equals 13 residues. Germline V gene sequence: CDR1 GTSNPN, CDR2 SVGIG (reference sequence). The ends lost 5 bases at V and 7 bases at J; junction bases unmatched: 5. As DNA, the CDR3 is TGTGCCTGGGTGACAGGGATCAATTCACCCCTCCACTTT. Its protein is CAWVTGINSPLHF. The whole variable domain, filled in from reference TRBV30 and TRBJ1-6, reads SQTIHQWPATLVQPVGSPLSLECTVEGTSNPNLYWYRQAAGRGLQLLFYSVGIGQISSEVPQNLSASRPQDRQFILSSKKLLLSDSGFYLCAWVTGINSPLHFGNGTRLTVT.